This paragraph reports one TCR beta chain. The CDR3 covers 16 residues. Germline values: CDR1 LNHDA, CDR2 SQIVND (reference sequence). Trimming took 3 bases from V and 4 from J; bases not matched to a gene: 8. The data were produced by immunoSEQ multiplex PCR, yet TCRdb's version contains in-frame clones alone and is incomplete. The data contain 70,000 or so clones, around nine tenths of them seen just once; the ten biggest clones take up 0.29%. This sample is drawn from a study of T cell changes during pregnancy in multiple sclerosis. The chain links TRBV19 to TRBJ2-5; 10 nucleotides agree with TRBD1. This specimen was CD4+ T cells from peripheral blood mononuclear cells, taken after pregnancy. The sequence was obtained from a female donor with multiple sclerosis, enrolled in a pregnancy study. For the CDR3, the DNA is TGTGCCAGTAGTATCGGGGACAGGGGAGGGTCAGAGACCCAGTACTTC. It specifies CASSIGDRGGSETQYF.